This TCR beta chain was sequenced in a study of cytomegalovirus exposure and HLA in healthy donors. General study points: Rare TCR sequences predominated, though certain public TCRs were found in many donors. The sole available immune exposure information was CMV serostatus. Sequences of the TCR beta chain were said to predict the HLA-A and HLA-B alleles of most subjects accurately.

This CDR3 has 19 amino acids. V shed 0 bases, J shed 0 bases, and the junction held 7 bases outside the gene matches. CDR1 MGHRA and CDR2 YSYEKL come from the germline V gene. The PCR had 60 Vbeta and 13 Jbeta primers. Sequencing was performed with immunoSEQ multiplex PCR; in TCRdb, only in-frame clones are kept and a portion is missing. The sample lists around 30,000 clones; roughly two fifths were seen once. A remark on this clone: The antigen is unknown.

The sequence was obtained from a woman in her 50s in good health and CMV-seronegative. Sample: PBMCs. This rearrangement joins TRBV4-1 to TRBJ2-3; 12 bases fit TRBD2. The CDR3 DNA reads as TGCGCCAGCAGCCAAGAACTAGCGGGGGGAGCTATTAGCACAGATACGCAGTATTTT. Its translation: CASSQELAGGAISTDTQYF.